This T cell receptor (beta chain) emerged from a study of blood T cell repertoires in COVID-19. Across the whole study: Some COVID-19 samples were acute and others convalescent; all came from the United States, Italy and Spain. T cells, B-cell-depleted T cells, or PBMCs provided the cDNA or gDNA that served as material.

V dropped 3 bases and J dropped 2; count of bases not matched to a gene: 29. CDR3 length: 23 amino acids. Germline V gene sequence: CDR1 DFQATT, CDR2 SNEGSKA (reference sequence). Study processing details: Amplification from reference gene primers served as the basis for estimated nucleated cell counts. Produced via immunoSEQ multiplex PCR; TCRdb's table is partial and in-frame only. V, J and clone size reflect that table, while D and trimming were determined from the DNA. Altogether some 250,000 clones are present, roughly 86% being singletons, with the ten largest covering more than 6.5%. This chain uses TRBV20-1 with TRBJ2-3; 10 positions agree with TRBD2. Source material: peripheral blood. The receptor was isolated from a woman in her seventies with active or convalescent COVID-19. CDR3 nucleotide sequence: TGCAGTGCTAGTTTCGGGCATCAGTCCGGGACTAGCGAATCCCAGGCCCCCACAGATACGCAGTATTTT. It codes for CSASFGHQSGTSESQAPTDTQYF.